The present T cell receptor (beta chain) was sequenced within a study of beta chain features in type 1 diabetes. Whole-study findings and limits: Type 1 diabetes patients showed a moderate but significant shortening of TCRB CDR3s in all four CD4+ subsets.

This clone was seen once. Its antigen remains unidentified. Trimming removed 6 bases at V and 5 bases at J, with 16 bases between. CDR1 is MNHEY, CDR2 SMNVEV, per germline (reference sequence). CDR3 length: 15 residues. Reverse transcription of all isolated RNA meant that expressed TCRB transcripts were sequenced. Clones were sequenced by immunoSEQ multiplex PCR, and TCRdb holds only the in-frame ones, with some missing. The profile shows hundreds of thousands of clones, 13% of them singletons. V and J are TRBV27 and TRBJ2-2, with a possible D match to TRBD2 (7 bases). The TCR originated in a man aged 18 to 35 with type 1 diabetes. The sample taken for sequencing was naive CD4+ T cells from blood. CDR3: CASSSRGAGTGELFF. DNA of the CDR3: TGTGCCAGCAGCAGTCGGGGGGCAGGGACCGGGGAGCTGTTTTTT.